The 26 T cell receptor beta chains listed next were all sequenced from one sample in a study of T-cell reconstitution after alpha-beta-depleted transplantation in children. Unique molecular identifiers featured in how the TCRbeta library was prepared. TCRdb re-analysed the PCR reads in MiXCR, keeping a single row per CDR3 protein. In the table there are 350,000 to 400,000 distinct CDR3 sequences, about 14% of which are singletons. Specimen: PBMCs, collected from the stem cell graft. These receptors all come from a human donor who donated a stem cell graft to a child with Fanconi anemia.

This clonotype has a handful of counts. This chain joins TRBV4-3 and TRBJ1-1, with D unresolved. CDR3 length: 15 residues. Germline V gives CDR1 LGHNA, CDR2 YSLEER. Trimming shortened V by 0 bases and J by 0 bases, and 8 bases separated the two germline ends. CDR3 sequence (DNA): TGCGCCAGCAGCCAAGAGGAATCAGTGAACACTGAAGCTTTCTTT. Its translation: CASSQEESVNTEAFF.

The CDR3 DNA is TGTGCCATCAGTGCGGGGGTGATGAACACCGGGGAGCTGTTTTTT. Translated, it gives CAISAGVMNTGELFF. This chain links TRBV10-3 with TRBJ2-2; tentative D call: TRBD2 (6 bases). The V end was cut by 4 bases, the J end by 1 base, with 10 bases between. Germline V gene data show CDR1 as ENHRY and CDR2 as SYGVKD. CDR3 length equals 15 residues.

This clonotype has a handful of counts. The rearrangement uses TRBV19 and TRBJ1-1; 9 nucleotides agree with TRBD1. Germline CDR1 and CDR2: LNHDA and SQIVND (reference sequence). V was clipped by 5 bases and J by 4 bases; unmatched bases: 11. This CDR3 is built from 16 residues. CDR3: CASSLKRDRASTEAFF. The CDR3 region has the DNA TGTGCCAGTAGTCTCAAGCGGGACAGGGCGAGCACTGAAGCTTTCTTT. Variable domain in full (rest from reference TRBV19 and TRBJ1-1): DGGITQSPKYLFRKEGQNVTLSCEQNLNHDAMYWYRQDPGQGLRLIYYSQIVNDFQKGDIAEGYSVSREKKESFPLTVTSAQKNPTAFYLCASSLKRDRASTEAFFGQGTRLTVV.

This clonotype has only a few counts. The V and J genes are TRBV25-1 and TRBJ2-3, with TRBD2 matching over 13 bases. Germline values: CDR1 MGHDK, CDR2 SYGVNS. Unmatched junction bases numbered 12, after V lost 6 bases and J lost 0 bases. This CDR3 spans 19 amino acids. The CDR3 reads CASSRTSGGPKTSTDTQYF. For the CDR3, the DNA is TGTGCCAGCAGCAGGACTAGCGGGGGACCAAAAACCAGCACAGATACGCAGTATTTT.

V and J are TRBV9 and TRBJ2-1; 7 nucleotides line up with TRBD1. This CDR3 comprises 16 residues. Germline trimming cut 0 bases from V and 13 bases from J; bases unmatched to any gene: 16. Per the germline V gene, CDR1 is SGDLS and CDR2 is YYNGEE. The CDR3 here is CASSVGPPRGGSTQFF. The CDR3 DNA reads TGTGCCAGCAGCGTAGGCCCCCCCCGAGGGGGCTCCACACAGTTCTTC.

The table lists this clonotype with a few counts. V and J are TRBV12-3 or TRBV12-4 and TRBJ1-4; no clear D gene. V was cut by 3 bases and J by 8 bases, with 10 bases left in between. The length of the CDR3 is 13 residues. The CDR3 spells CASSFGLLEKLFF. The CDR3 DNA follows: TGTGCCAGCAGTTTTGGGCTACTGGAAAAACTGTTTTTT.

The chain carries TRBV20-1 and TRBJ1-1; D gene unclear. Germline CDR1 and CDR2: DFQATT and SNEGSKA (reference sequence). The V end lost 6 bases, the J end lost 3 bases, and 14 bases lay between the germline ends. The CDR3 is 13 residues long. The CDR3 DNA is TGCAGTGCCATAGAGGTCGTTTACACTGAAGCTTTCTTT. Encoded protein: CSAIEVVYTEAFF.

Here the CDR3 DNA reads TGCAGTGCTAGAGATCTGCCAGGGTTTAACTACAATGAGCAGTTCTTC. Translating it yields CSARDLPGFNYNEQFF. The gene calls are TRBV20-1 and TRBJ2-1; tentatively, D is TRBD1 (5 bases). Germline V CDR1 and CDR2: DFQATT, SNEGSKA (reference sequence). This CDR3 is built from 16 residues. V gave up 0 bases and J gave up 3 bases, with 15 bases separating them.

In its sample, this clonotype was seen a few times. The chain carries TRBV10-3 and TRBJ1-2; 7 bases line up with TRBD1. CDR3 length equals 14 residues. The germline V gene encodes CDR1 ENHRY and CDR2 SYGVKD. J was trimmed by 2 bases and V by 6 bases; bases with no gene match: 6. The CDR3 DNA is TGTGCCATCAGCGTCAGGGGGTTGAACTATGGCTACACCTTC. It yields the protein CAISVRGLNYGYTF.

J is TRBJ1-1 and V is TRBV18; D remains unclear. The V gene's germline CDR1 is KGHSH and CDR2 LQKENI. This CDR3 has 12 amino acids. With 1 base removed from V and 8 bases from J, the gap between germline ends came to 8 bases. CDR3 residues: CASSPQGAEAFF. The CDR3 nucleotides are TGTGCCAGCTCACCACAGGGAGCAGAAGCTTTCTTT.

The chain uses TRBV15 and TRBJ1-5; D unclear. V lost 0 bases, J lost 4 bases, and 10 bases lay in between. CDR1 and CDR2 (germline): LNHNV, YYDKDF (reference sequence). The CDR3 totals 15 residues. The CDR3 DNA follows: TGTGCCACCAGCAGAGAACCCTCGGGGAATCAGCCCCAGCATTTT. As protein: CATSREPSGNQPQHF.

This clonotype was found once. The V gene is TRBV6-2 or TRBV6-3, the J gene TRBJ1-1, with D possibly matching TRBD1 (5 bases). Trimming took off 0 bases at V and 1 base at J, with 21 bases between the two ends. The CDR3 is made up of 19 amino acids. The germline V gene encodes CDR1 MNHEY and CDR2 SVGEGT. The CDR3 DNA reads as TGTGCCAGCAGTTACTCTACTGGCAGGGTGAGAGTCGGGAACACTGAAGCTTTCTTT. Translated, it gives CASSYSTGRVRVGNTEAFF.

The genes are TRBV2 and TRBJ1-1; D gene ambiguous. CDR3 length: 13 residues. V lost 1 base to trimming and J lost 3 bases, with 6 bases between them. Per the germline V gene, CDR1 is SNHLY and CDR2 is FYNNEI. CDR3: CASSEGYYTEAFF. CDR3 DNA: TGTGCCAGCAGTGAAGGTTACTACACTGAAGCTTTCTTT.

Worth noting for this clonotype: A much more abundant neighbour one base away suggests this may be a read error. The CDR3 is CASTLSQITTDTQYF. The DNA for the CDR3 is TGCGCCAGCACGTTGTCCCAGATAACCACAGATACGCAGTATTTT. The chain uses TRBV5-1 and TRBJ2-3; D gene unclear. The CDR3 has 15 amino acids. Germline CDR1 and CDR2: SGHRS and YFSETQ. Trimming took off 6 bases at V and 2 bases at J, with 16 bases between the two ends.

This clonotype was seen repeatedly, ten times or more. The chain joins TRBV28 to TRBJ1-3, with D possibly TRBD1 on 5 matching bases. The CDR3 spans 14 residues. CDR1 and CDR2 (germline): MDHEN, SYDVKM. The germline V and J ends were trimmed by 8 bases and 2 bases, with 13 bases remaining between them. CDR3 bases: TGTGCCAGCGGACGGGACGCCGCTGGAAACACCATATATTTT. Translating gives CASGRDAAGNTIYF.

The gene calls are TRBV5-1 and TRBJ2-3; D unresolved. V lost 4 bases and J lost 8, with 17 bases in between. The germline V gene encodes CDR1 SGHRS and CDR2 YFSETQ. The CDR3 has 14 residues. This CDR3 is CASSPAQVEGTQYF. The CDR3 nucleotides are TGCGCCAGCAGCCCGGCTCAGGTAGAAGGTACGCAGTATTTT. The full variable domain, in which reference TRBV5-1 and TRBJ2-3 provide the parts outside the CDR3, is KAGVTQTPRYLIKTRGQQVTLSCSPISGHRSVSWYQQTPGQGLQFLFEYFSETQRNKGNFPGRFSGRQFSNSRSEMNVSTLELGDSALYLCASSPAQVEGTQYFGPGTRLTVL.

This clonotype was counted ten times or more. V and J are TRBV7-2 and TRBJ1-1; D gene uncertain. The CDR3 length is 14 residues. Trimming removed 5 bases at V and 8 bases at J, with 18 bases between. Per the germline V gene, CDR1 is SGHTA and CDR2 is FQGNSA. The CDR3 DNA follows: TGTGCCAGCAGCCAGGTGAGGCCCTCCCCCGAAGCTTTCTTT. Its protein product is CASSQVRPSPEAFF.

This clonotype occurred a few times. The rearrangement uses TRBV7-9 and TRBJ1-2, with no clear D. The V and J ends lost 6 bases and 1 base respectively, with 9 bases between them. Germline V gives CDR1 SEHNR, CDR2 FQNEAQ (reference sequence). The CDR3 is 13 amino acids. The CDR3 DNA follows: TGTGCCAGCAGGGGCCCTTTTAACTATGGCTACACCTTC. It yields the protein CASRGPFNYGYTF.

The table lists this clonotype with a few counts. This chain connects TRBV7-3 to TRBJ2-3; TRBD2 matches 10 bases. V shed 1 base and J 5 bases; nucleotides not matched to a gene: 6. The germline CDR1 and CDR2 sequences are SGHTA and FQGTGA. The CDR3 loop spans 16 amino acids. CDR3: CASSLKSGGAKDTQYF. CDR3 bases: TGTGCCAGCAGCTTAAAGAGCGGGGGGGCCAAAGATACGCAGTATTTT.

V and J are TRBV12-3 or TRBV12-4 and TRBJ2-1, with D possibly being TRBD2 (5 bases). The V and J ends lost 3 bases and 1 base respectively, with 13 bases between them. The CDR3 extends over 16 amino acids. The CDR3 DNA sequence: TGTGCCAGCAGTTTTGAGAGGGTACGGTCCTACAATGAGCAGTTCTTC. Its protein is CASSFERVRSYNEQFF.

The rearrangement links TRBV12-3 or TRBV12-4 to TRBJ2-2, with 7 bases aligning to TRBD2. The CDR3 covers 15 residues. V trimming: 3 bases; J trimming: 7 bases; junction bases outside the gene matches: 8. Written as DNA, the CDR3 is TGTGCCAGCAGTTTTCTCGGGGGGAGTGGCGGGGAGCTGTTTTTT. This sequence encodes CASSFLGGSGGELFF.

The J gene is TRBJ1-5, the V gene TRBV3-1; D remains ambiguous. The ends were cut back, 1 base at V and 7 bases at J, with 11 bases in the middle. The germline V gene has CDR1 LGHDT and CDR2 YNNKEL (reference sequence). The CDR3 totals 14 residues. The CDR3 nucleotides read TGTGCCAGCAGCCAAGGAAGCATGAGCCAGCCCCAGCATTTT. It yields the protein CASSQGSMSQPQHF.

This clonotype has only a few counts. The rearrangement joins TRBV5-4 to TRBJ2-6, with D perhaps given as TRBD1 or TRBD2 (5 bases each). Germline V gene sequence: CDR1 SGHNT, CDR2 YYREEE (reference sequence). V lost 0 bases, J lost 2 bases, and 12 bases lay in between. The CDR3 is 17 residues long. The CDR3: CASSLGRAGAGANVLTF. As DNA, the CDR3 is TGTGCCAGCAGCTTGGGCAGGGCGGGTGCTGGGGCCAACGTCCTGACTTTC.

This clonotype came up many times. The V gene is TRBV20-1, the J gene TRBJ1-1; 9 bases agree with TRBD1. With 3 bases clipped from V and 1 base from J, the junction kept 6 bases outside the gene matches. The germline V gene has CDR1 DFQATT and CDR2 SNEGSKA (reference sequence). This CDR3 region has 15 residues. The CDR3 nucleotides are TGCAGTGCTAGCAACCCGGGACAGGGGAACACTGAAGCTTTCTTT. It is translated as CSASNPGQGNTEAFF.

This clonotype was detected ten times or more. The genes are TRBV2 and TRBJ1-2; D might be TRBD1 (6 bases). Germline loops: CDR1 SNHLY, CDR2 FYNNEI. The V end lost 6 bases, the J end lost 4 bases, and 9 bases lay between the germline ends. The CDR3 runs to 12 residues. CDR3 region: CASRDSLYGYTF. As DNA, the CDR3 is TGTGCCAGCAGGGACAGTCTCTATGGCTACACCTTC.

This clonotype appeared a few times. The chain employs TRBV5-6 and TRBJ2-3; 8 positions agree with TRBD2. V trimming: 3 bases; J trimming: 6 bases; junction bases outside the gene matches: 9. Per the germline V gene, CDR1 is SGHDT and CDR2 is YYEEEE. The CDR3 consists of 15 residues. CDR3 sequence: CASSSWVGGADTQYF. In DNA form, the CDR3 reads TGTGCCAGCAGCTCCTGGGTCGGGGGGGCCGATACGCAGTATTTT. The entire variable domain, with the rest obtained from reference TRBV5-6 and TRBJ2-3, is as follows: DAGVTQSPTHLIKTRGQQVTLRCSPKSGHDTVSWYQQALGQGPQFIFQYYEEEERQRGNFPDRFSGHQFPNYSSELNVNALLLGDSALYLCASSSWVGGADTQYFGPGTRLTVL.